The 17 T cell receptor beta chains presented below share a single source sample, sequenced in a study of beta chain features in type 1 diabetes. Study-wide results and caveats: There was a moderate but significant shortening of TCRB CDR3s in all four CD4+ subsets of Type 1 diabetes patients.

The entirety of the isolated RNA underwent reverse transcription, so expressed TCRB transcripts were sequenced. TCRdb keeps only in-frame clones here, not all; method: immunoSEQ multiplex PCR. The sample lists roughly 240,000 clones, roughly a quarter occurring once. These TCRs' antigens remain unknown. Input material: naive CD4+ T cells from blood. These receptors originate from a woman in her twenties or thirties with type 1 diabetes.

The gene calls are TRBV5-4 and TRBJ2-5, with D maybe TRBD1 (5 bases). The V end lost 2 bases, the J end lost 4 bases, and 12 bases lay between the germline ends. The CDR3 extends over 14 amino acids. CDR1 is SGHNT, CDR2 YYREEE, per germline (reference sequence). CDR3 loop: CASSFRERGETQYF. CDR3 sequence (DNA): TGTGCCAGCAGCTTTAGGGAAAGGGGAGAGACCCAGTACTTC.

V is TRBV28 and J is TRBJ2-7; D unresolved. The CDR3 is 12 amino acids. Germline CDR1 is MDHEN and CDR2 is SYDVKM. V lost 2 bases and J lost 2, with 4 bases in between. CDR3 bases: TGTGCCAGCAGTTTAGGCACCTACGAGCAGTACTTC. Its protein is CASSLGTYEQYF. The whole variable domain, filled in from reference TRBV28 and TRBJ2-7, reads DVKVTQSSRYLVKRTGEKVFLECVQDMDHENMFWYRQDPGLGLRLIYFSYDVKMKEKGDIPEGYSVSREKKERFSLILESASTNQTSMYLCASSLGTYEQYFGPGTRLTVT.

The CDR3 spells CASSNRDVGTDTQYF. The CDR3 DNA sequence: TGTGCCAGCAGTAACCGGGATGTTGGTACAGATACGCAGTATTTT. This chain joins TRBV6-6 and TRBJ2-3; maybe TRBD2 (5 bases). The CDR3 is 15 amino acids. Trimming took off 5 bases at V and 3 bases at J, with 15 bases between the two ends. Germline V gene lookup returns CDR1 MNHNY and CDR2 SVGAGI (reference sequence).

The rearrangement uses TRBV1 and TRBJ2-7; TRBD1 is the table's D call and was not checked against the DNA. TRBV1 is deemed a pseudogene. This CDR3 is built from 13 residues. Here the CDR3 reads CTSALRDSYEQYF. The CDR3 nucleotides are TGCACCAGCGCCCTACGGGACAGCTACGAGCAGTACTTC.

This clone was seen more than once but under ten times. The rearrangement uses TRBV30 and TRBJ1-2; 7 bases are a match to TRBD1. This CDR3 has 12 residues. V shed 8 bases, J shed 4 bases, and the junction held 7 bases outside the gene matches. CDR1 and CDR2 (germline): GTSNPN, SVGIG (reference sequence). The CDR3 bases are TGTGCCCGCTCGGAGGGGGCCTATGGCTACACCTTC. Translated: CARSEGAYGYTF.

This clone was found a few times. The chain couples TRBV5-1 to TRBJ2-7, with D possibly TRBD2 on 6 matching bases. CDR1 is SGHRS, CDR2 YFSETQ, per germline. The CDR3 loop spans 14 amino acids. Trimming removed 0 bases from V and 2 bases from J, with 9 bases in between. CDR3 in DNA: TGCGCCAGCAGCTTGGCTGGCGGGACCTACGAGCAGTACTTC. Amino acid sequence: CASSLAGGTYEQYF.

There are a few counts of this clone. J is TRBJ1-5 and V is TRBV2; possible D gene TRBD1, 5 bases. Between the trimmed V and J ends, which lost 8 bases and 1 base, there was a span of 12 bases. The CDR3 is 14 residues long. Germline V lookup: CDR1 SNHLY, CDR2 FYNNEI. CDR3 sequence reads: CASASTGSNQPQHF. The CDR3 nucleotides are TGTGCCAGCGCTAGTACAGGAAGCAATCAGCCCCAGCATTTT.

The CDR3 sequence is CASSLVGTGAHQETQYF. CDR3 sequence (DNA): TGTGCCAGCAGCTTGGTCGGGACAGGGGCTCACCAAGAGACCCAGTACTTC. This chain uses TRBV5-5 with TRBJ2-5, with TRBD1 matching over 10 bases. The V and J ends lost 0 bases and 0 bases, in that order; junction bases with no gene match: 5. Per the germline V gene, CDR1 is SGHKS and CDR2 is YYEKEE (reference sequence). This CDR3 is built from 17 residues.

The chain links TRBV2 to TRBJ1-5; D is unclear. Trimming stripped 4 bases from V and 3 bases from J, with 10 bases between. The CDR3 is 14 amino acids. Looked up from germline, CDR1 is SNHLY and CDR2 is FYNNEI. For the CDR3, the DNA is TGTGCCAGCAGTGGGTCAACACCCAATCAGCCCCAGCATTTT. Translated, it gives CASSGSTPNQPQHF.

This clone has only a few counts. The chain carries TRBV19 and TRBJ1-2; the D is unclear. The germline V gene encodes CDR1 LNHDA and CDR2 SQIVND (reference sequence). The length of the CDR3 is 12 residues. V lost 3 bases, J lost 3 bases, and 5 bases lay in between. The chain's CDR3 is CASSMADYGYTF. The CDR3 nucleotides read TGTGCCAGTAGTATGGCTGACTATGGCTACACCTTC.

V and J are TRBV7-9 and TRBJ2-7, with D perhaps matching TRBD1 (7 bases). CDR1 SEHNR and CDR2 FQNEAQ come from the germline V gene (reference sequence). Trimming took 7 bases from V and 0 from J, leaving 13 bases between them. The CDR3 contains 14 residues. The CDR3 coding sequence is TGTGCCAGCACCCAGGGGGGTTACTCCTACGAGCAGTACTTC. Encoded protein: CASTQGGYSYEQYF.

The gene calls are TRBV6-6 and TRBJ1-2; 7 positions agree with TRBD1. Germline CDR1 and CDR2: MNHNY and SVGAGI (reference sequence). This CDR3 contains 15 residues. V dropped 5 bases and J dropped 4; count of bases not matched to a gene: 10. In DNA, the CDR3 is TGTGCCAGCAGTACAAGACAGGGAATACCCTATGGCTACACCTTC. Protein product: CASSTRQGIPYGYTF.

The CDR3 reads CASSAGRETYEQYF. The CDR3 DNA follows: TGTGCCAGCAGTGCAGGGCGGGAAACCTACGAGCAGTACTTC. The chain is built from TRBV6-1 and TRBJ2-7; D possibly corresponds to TRBD2 (6 bases). Germline-derived CDR1 and CDR2 are MNHNS and SASEGT. CDR3 size: 14 residues. V lost 4 bases, J lost 2 bases, and 12 bases lay in between.

There are a few counts of this clone. This sample includes further DNA sequences coding for the same CDR3. The J gene is TRBJ2-5, the V gene TRBV30; tentatively, D is TRBD2 (5 bases). This CDR3 is 13 amino acids long. V lost 0 bases and J 1 base, leaving 6 bases between the germline ends. Looked up from germline, CDR1 is GTSNPN and CDR2 is SVGIG (reference sequence). The CDR3 DNA reads as TGTGCCTGGAGTGTGGGAGCCCAAGAGACCCAGTACTTC. Its translation: CAWSVGAQETQYF.

This clone was detected only a few times. The rearrangement joins TRBV4-1 to TRBJ1-1; tentatively, D is TRBD1 (5 bases). V was pared by 3 bases and J by 6 bases, with 14 bases between. CDR3 length: 14 amino acids. Per the germline V gene, CDR1 is MGHRA and CDR2 is YSYEKL. CDR3 protein: CASSHDSFLAEAFF. The CDR3 DNA reads TGCGCCAGCAGCCACGACAGTTTTCTCGCTGAAGCTTTCTTT.

This chain joins TRBV5-6 and TRBJ2-1; 8 bases map to TRBD2. Germline V CDR1 and CDR2: SGHDT, YYEEEE. The CDR3 covers 11 residues. The V and J ends lost 3 bases and 11 bases, in that order; junction bases with no gene match: 1. The CDR3, as DNA: TGTGCCAGCAGCTGGACTAGCCAGCAGTTCTTC. This codes for CASSWTSQQFF. The full variable domain, its missing parts supplied by reference TRBV5-6 and TRBJ2-1, is DAGVTQSPTHLIKTRGQQVTLRCSPKSGHDTVSWYQQALGQGPQFIFQYYEEEERQRGNFPDRFSGHQFPNYSSELNVNALLLGDSALYLCASSWTSQQFFGPGTRLTVL.

The rearrangement uses TRBV27 and TRBJ1-2; 8 bases map to TRBD1. The V segment lost 5 bases and the J segment 4 bases; nucleotides outside the gene matches: 12. This CDR3 has 16 amino acids. CDR1 is MNHEY, CDR2 SMNVEV, per germline (reference sequence). The CDR3 nucleotides are TGTGCCAGCAGTCCCGGACAGGGCCCGCTCTTCTATGGCTACACCTTC. Translated, it gives CASSPGQGPLFYGYTF.